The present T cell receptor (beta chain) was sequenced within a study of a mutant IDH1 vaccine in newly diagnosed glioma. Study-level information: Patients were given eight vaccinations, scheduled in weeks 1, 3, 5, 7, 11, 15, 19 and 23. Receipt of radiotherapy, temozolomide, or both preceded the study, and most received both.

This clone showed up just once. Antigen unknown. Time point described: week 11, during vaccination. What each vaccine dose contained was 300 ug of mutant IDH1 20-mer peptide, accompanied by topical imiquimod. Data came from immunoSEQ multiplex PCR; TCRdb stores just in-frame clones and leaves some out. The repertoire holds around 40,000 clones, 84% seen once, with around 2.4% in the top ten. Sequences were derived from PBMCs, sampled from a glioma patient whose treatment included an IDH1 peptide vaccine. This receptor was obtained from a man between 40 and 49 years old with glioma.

The CDR3 sequence: CASSLNLGGTHQPQHF. DNA for the CDR3: TGTGCCAGCAGCTTGAATTTGGGGGGAACACATCAGCCCCAGCATTTT. The J gene is TRBJ1-5, the V gene TRBV7-6; TRBD1 is a possible D gene (5 bases). Per germline, CDR1 SGHVS and CDR2 FNYEAQ. CDR3 length: 16 residues. Trimming removed 3 bases from V and 5 bases from J, with 17 bases in between.